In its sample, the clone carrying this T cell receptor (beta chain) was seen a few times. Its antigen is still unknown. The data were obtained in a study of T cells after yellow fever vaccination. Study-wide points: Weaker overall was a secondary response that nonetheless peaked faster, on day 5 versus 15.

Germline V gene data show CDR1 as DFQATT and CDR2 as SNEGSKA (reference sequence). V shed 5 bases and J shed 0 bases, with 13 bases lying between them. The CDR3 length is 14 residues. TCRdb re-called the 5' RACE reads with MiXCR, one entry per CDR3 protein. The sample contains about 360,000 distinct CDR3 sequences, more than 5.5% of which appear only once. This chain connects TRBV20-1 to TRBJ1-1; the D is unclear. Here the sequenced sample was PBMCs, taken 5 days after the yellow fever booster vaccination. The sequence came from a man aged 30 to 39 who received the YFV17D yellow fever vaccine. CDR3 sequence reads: CSAPEPVLNTEAFF. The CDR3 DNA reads TGCAGTGCTCCCGAACCAGTATTGAACACTGAAGCTTTCTTT.